The clone carrying this TCR beta chain was seen a few times. Its target is unknown. This specimen belongs to a study of breast tumors, draining lymph nodes, adjacent tissues. Study-wide findings and caveats: Findings are consistent with lymph node origin and intratumoral expansion of most tumor T cells.

TCRdb ran MiXCR on the multiplex PCR reads and lists one entry per CDR3 protein. The sample lists about 21,000 distinct CDR3 sequences, roughly 50% seen once, with 7.8% in the top ten. Looked up from germline, CDR1 is LNHDA and CDR2 is SQIVND (reference sequence). Between the trimmed V and J ends, which lost 5 bases and 6 bases, there was a span of 8 bases. This CDR3 has 12 residues. The sample was breast tumor tissue. The chain uses TRBV19 and TRBJ2-1; D unclear. The clonotype originates from a female donor with breast cancer. Some clones in this sample may be carry-over from other donors' samples. CDR3 sequence: CASSDTFNEQFF. CDR3 bases: TGTGCCAGTAGTGACACCTTCAATGAGCAGTTCTTC.